Below, one T cell receptor beta chain is given with its context. Its antigen is unknown. The entry originates in a study of response to subunit inactivated influenza vaccine. The germline V gene encodes CDR1 SGDLS and CDR2 YYNGEE. Trimming cost V 4 bases and J 2 bases, with 12 bases left between them. The CDR3 is 14 amino acids. Study-wide results and limits: Only a handful of new T cells, the authors suggested, are recruited with each seasonal influenza vaccination.

TCRdb processed the RT-PCR reads anew with MiXCR; each CDR3 protein has one entry. The sample consists of around 200,000 distinct CDR3 sequences, approximately 9.2% of them appearing once. The receptor was isolated from a man aged 45-65 years who received an inactivated influenza vaccine. The chain has TRBV9 and TRBJ2-5; no definite D call. The sample in question was non-naive T cells sorted from PBMCs, obtained on the day of vaccination. CDR3 protein: CASSPNWGQETQYF. CDR3 coding DNA: TGTGCCAGCAGCCCTAATTGGGGTCAAGAGACCCAGTACTTC. The full variable domain, completed using reference TRBV9 and TRBJ2-5, is DSGVTQTPKHLITATGQRVTLRCSPRSGDLSVYWYQQSLDQGLQFLIQYYNGEERAKGNILERFSAQQFPDLHSELNLSSLELGDSALYFCASSPNWGQETQYFGPGTRLLVL.